The rows below give T cell receptor beta chains drawn from one sample of a study of CD8 T cells in ankylosing spondylitis. One entry per CDR3 protein, called by TCRdb with MiXCR from the 5' RACE reads. The table records a few hundred thousand distinct CDR3 sequences, about a fifth of them present only once. Sequencing input: blood, either unsorted or a sorted T cell fraction (not recorded which). The receptors were sampled from a male donor with ankylosing spondylitis. The CDR3 runs from the conserved cysteine through the conserved F or W. The D gene is left open where the match is weak. Rows give clone size only sometimes, using once, few, many, or a class for an expanded clone.

D gene	V gene	clone size	J gene	CDR3 length	CDR3 DNA	CDR3 protein
.	TRBV7-2	few	TRBJ2-7	15	TGTGCCAGCAGCTTATATCAGGGGGGAGCCTACGAGCAGTACTTC	CASSLYQGGAYEQYF
TRBD1	TRBV18	.	TRBJ1-4	14	TGTGCCAGCTCAGCGGACAGGGCGCAGGAAAAACTGTTTTTT	CASSADRAQEKLFF
.	TRBV5-1	few	TRBJ2-1	15	TGCGCCAGCAGCGCTGAAGTGGTAAGCTACAATGAGCAGTTCTTC	CASSAEVVSYNEQFF
.	TRBV29-1	.	TRBJ1-5	13	TGCAGCGTTAGAGGGGATAGCAATCAGCCCCAGCATTTT	CSVRGDSNQPQHF
.	TRBV20-1	few	TRBJ2-7	15	TGCAGTGCTAACCCCCTGGACAGCCCAGCCTACGAGCAGTACTTC	CSANPLDSPAYEQYF
TRBD2	TRBV20-1	few	TRBJ2-1	15	TGCAGTGCTAGAGACCCTAGCGGGAACCACAATGAGCAGTTCTTC	CSARDPSGNHNEQFF
.	TRBV9	few	TRBJ1-1	13	TGTGCCAGCAGCGGGACCATGAACACTGAAGCTTTCTTT	CASSGTMNTEAFF
TRBD1	TRBV6-5	.	TRBJ2-2	19	TGTGCCAGCAGTTACCTCGGACAGGGGGCGCCGGTTGATCCCGGGGAGCTGTTTTTT	CASSYLGQGAPVDPGELFF
.	TRBV4-2	.	TRBJ2-2	16	TGTGCCAGCAGCAGGTCGGGCTACGCGAACACCGGGGAGCTGTTTTTT	CASSRSGYANTGELFF
.	TRBV12-5	once	TRBJ2-6	13	TGTGCTAGTGGTTTAGCTGGGGCCAACGTCCTGACTTTC	CASGLAGANVLTF
.	TRBV6-5	few	TRBJ2-5	15	TGTGCCAGCAGTTACCAGTTTCGCCCAGGGGAGACCCAGTACTTC	CASSYQFRPGETQYF
TRBD1	TRBV28	few	TRBJ1-5	15	TGTGCCAGCAGTTTATCAGGGGGCCAAAATCAGCCCCAGCATTTT	CASSLSGGQNQPQHF
TRBD1	TRBV18	.	TRBJ2-7	15	TGTGCCAGCTCAACCGGGACAGGGGACATCTACGAGCAGTACTTC	CASSTGTGDIYEQYF
.	TRBV20-1	.	TRBJ2-3	13	TGCAGTGCTAGTTCGACTAGCACAGATACGCAGTATTTT	CSASSTSTDTQYF
TRBD1	TRBV30	few	TRBJ2-7	13	TGTGCCTGGAGTGGGGACAGGGGTCGCGAGCAGTACTTC	CAWSGDRGREQYF
.	TRBV7-8	.	TRBJ1-2	16	TGTGCCAGCAGCTTAGTCCAAAACCTCGGAACCTATGGCTACACCTTC	CASSLVQNLGTYGYTF
TRBD2	TRBV29-1	.	TRBJ2-1	14	TGCAGCGTTGGGACTAGCGGAACCTACAATGAGCAGTTCTTC	CSVGTSGTYNEQFF
.	TRBV9	.	TRBJ2-3	16	TGTGCCAGCAGCGTAGCTCTATTAGCGGCTACAGATACGCAGTATTTT	CASSVALLAATDTQYF
TRBD2	TRBV14	few	TRBJ2-1	14	TGTGCCAGCAGCCAAGAACTAGCGGACAATGAGCAGTTCTTC	CASSQELADNEQFF
.	TRBV27	.	TRBJ2-3	14	TGTGCCAGCAGTCCCCCCGGTTCATGGCGGTCCCAGTATTTT	CASSPPGSWRSQYF
TRBD2	TRBV6-5	many	TRBJ2-1	14	TGTGCCAGCCAAATAAGCGGGAGGTACAATGAGCAGTTCTTC	CASQISGRYNEQFF
.	TRBV7-3	.	TRBJ2-1	12	TGTGCCAGCAGCAACCATGGCAGGGAAGAGTTCTTC	CASSNHGREEFF